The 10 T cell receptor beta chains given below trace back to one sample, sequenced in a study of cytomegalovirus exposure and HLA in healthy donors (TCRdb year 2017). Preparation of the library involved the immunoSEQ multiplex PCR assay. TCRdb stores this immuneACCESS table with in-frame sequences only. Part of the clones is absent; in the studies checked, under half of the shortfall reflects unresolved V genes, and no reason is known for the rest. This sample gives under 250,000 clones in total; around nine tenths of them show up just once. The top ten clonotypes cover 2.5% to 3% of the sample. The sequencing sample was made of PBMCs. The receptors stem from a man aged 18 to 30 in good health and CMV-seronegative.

The DNA of the CDR3 is TGTGCCAGCACTGCGACAGGTTCCTACGAGCAGTACTTC. It translates to CASTATGSYEQYF. The chain couples TRBV6-5 to TRBJ2-7; D possibly corresponds to TRBD1 (6 bases). With 7 bases removed from V and 1 base from J, the gap between germline ends came to 11 bases. The germline gives CDR1 MNHEY, CDR2 SVGAGI. The CDR3 is 13 amino acids.

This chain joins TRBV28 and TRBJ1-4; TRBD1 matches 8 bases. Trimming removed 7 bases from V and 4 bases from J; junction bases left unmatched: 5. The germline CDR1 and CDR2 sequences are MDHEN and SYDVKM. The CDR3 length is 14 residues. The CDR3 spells CASTLTGDNEKLFF. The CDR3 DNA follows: TGTGCCAGCACCTTGACAGGGGATAATGAAAAACTGTTTTTT.

DNA of the CDR3: TGTGCCAGTAGTATTGGTCAGGGGACCAATTCACCCCTCCACTTT. The encoded protein is CASSIGQGTNSPLHF. This chain links TRBV19 with TRBJ1-6; TRBD1 is a possible D gene (6 bases). The germline V gene encodes CDR1 LNHDA and CDR2 SQIVND (reference sequence). This CDR3 is 15 amino acids long. Trimming left V 3 bases short and J 7 bases short, with 13 bases between.

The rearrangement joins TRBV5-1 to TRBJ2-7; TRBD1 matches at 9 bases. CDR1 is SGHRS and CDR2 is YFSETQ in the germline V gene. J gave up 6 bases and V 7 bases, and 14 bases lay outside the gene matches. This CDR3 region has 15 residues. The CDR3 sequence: CASSVQQGANSEQYF. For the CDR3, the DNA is TGCGCCAGCTCCGTACAACAGGGGGCGAATAGCGAGCAGTACTTC. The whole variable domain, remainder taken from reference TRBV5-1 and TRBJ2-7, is KAGVTQTPRYLIKTRGQQVTLSCSPISGHRSVSWYQQTPGQGLQFLFEYFSETQRNKGNFPGRFSGRQFSNSRSEMNVSTLELGDSALYLCASSVQQGANSEQYFGPGTRLTVT.

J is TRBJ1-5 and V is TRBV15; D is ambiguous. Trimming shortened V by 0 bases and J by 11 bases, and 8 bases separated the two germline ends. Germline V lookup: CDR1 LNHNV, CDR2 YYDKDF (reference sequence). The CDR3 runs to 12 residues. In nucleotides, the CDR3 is TGTGCCACCAGCAGAGACAGATCAGCCCAGCATTTT. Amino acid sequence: CATSRDRSAQHF. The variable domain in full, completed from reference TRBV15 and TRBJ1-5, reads DAMVIQNPRYQVTQFGKPVTLSCSQTLNHNVMYWYQQKSSQAPKLLFHYYDKDFNNEADTPDNFQSRRPNTSFCFLDIRSPGLGDTAMYLCATSRDRSAQHFGDGTRLSIL.

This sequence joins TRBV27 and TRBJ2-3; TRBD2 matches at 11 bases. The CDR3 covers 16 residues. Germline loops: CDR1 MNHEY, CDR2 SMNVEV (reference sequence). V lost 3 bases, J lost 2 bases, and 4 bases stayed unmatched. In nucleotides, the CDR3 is TGTGCCAGCAGTTTTCTAGCGGGAGGTCTCACAGATACGCAGTATTTT. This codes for CASSFLAGGLTDTQYF.

In nucleotides, the CDR3 is TGTGCCAGCGGTACTCCGGGACAGGGAACAGATACGCAGTATTTT. As protein: CASGTPGQGTDTQYF. The V and J genes are TRBV28 and TRBJ2-3; 9 positions agree with TRBD1. There are 15 residues in the CDR3. V lost 8 bases, J lost 3 bases, and 9 bases stayed unmatched. Germline CDR1 reads MDHEN; CDR2 reads SYDVKM.

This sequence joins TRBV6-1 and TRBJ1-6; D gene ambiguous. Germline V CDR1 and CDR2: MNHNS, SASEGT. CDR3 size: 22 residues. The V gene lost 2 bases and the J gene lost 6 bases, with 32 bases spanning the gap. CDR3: CASSENREGEWILILINSPLHF. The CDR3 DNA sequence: TGTGCCAGCAGTGAAAATCGGGAAGGTGAGTGGATCCTTATTCTTATTAATTCACCCCTCCACTTT.

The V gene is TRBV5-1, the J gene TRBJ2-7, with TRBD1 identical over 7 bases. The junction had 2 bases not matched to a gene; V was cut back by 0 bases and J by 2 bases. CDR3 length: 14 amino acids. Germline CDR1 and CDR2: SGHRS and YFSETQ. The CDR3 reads CASSLDGTAYEQYF. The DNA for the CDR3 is TGCGCCAGCAGCTTGGACGGGACAGCCTACGAGCAGTACTTC.

CDR3 amino acids: CASSPHRSAENEKLFF. The CDR3 DNA reads as TGCGCCAGCAGCCCACACAGGTCCGCAGAAAATGAAAAACTGTTTTTT. The chain recombines TRBV4-3 with TRBJ1-4; D is perhaps TRBD1 (5 bases). V lost 4 bases to trimming and J lost 5 bases, with 17 bases between them. There are 16 residues in the CDR3. Germline CDR1 reads LGHNA; CDR2 reads YSLEER.